Presented here are 20 T cell receptor beta chains from one specimen sequenced in a study of vaccination and CD4 T cells after COVID-19. Their antigens are not known. The Oncomine TCR Beta short-read assay was what sequenced the DNA obtained from cultured CD4+ T cells. TCRdb reprocessed the PCR reads with MiXCR, giving one entry per CDR3 protein. Of more than 7,000 distinct CDR3 sequences listed, 55% to 75% are singletons. Documented treatment: approximately nine-day PBMC culture with coronavirus spike peptide pools or control peptides (ViraFEST assay). Sequencing was performed on CD4+ T cells from blood, cultured in vitro. These receptors were collected from a human donor who had recovered from COVID-19.

The chain links TRBV20-1 to TRBJ2-5, with TRBD2 matching 7 bases. The J segment lost 5 bases and the V segment lost 0 bases, leaving 9 bases of the junction unmatched. The CDR3 has 15 residues. CDR1 is DFQATT and CDR2 is SNEGSKA in the germline V gene (reference sequence). This CDR3 is CSARDPAGYRETQYF. DNA for the CDR3: TGCAGTGCTAGAGATCCAGCGGGATACCGGGAGACCCAGTACTTC.

This chain joins TRBV27 and TRBJ1-5; possibly TRBD1 for D (6 bases). CDR1 is MNHEY and CDR2 is SMNVEV in the germline V gene (reference sequence). V was pared by 7 bases and J by 7 bases, with 20 bases between. The CDR3 spans 15 residues. CDR3 coding DNA: TGTGCCAGCACCCCCCAGGGGCTGGATAAGCAGCCCCAGCATTTT. This encodes CASTPQGLDKQPQHF.

This clonotype was counted only a few times. The rearrangement links TRBV7-9 to TRBJ1-2, with 10 bases aligning to TRBD1. The CDR3 consists of 16 residues. Per germline, CDR1 SEHNR and CDR2 FQNEAQ (reference sequence). V was pared by 1 base and J by 2 bases, with 4 bases of the junction left unmatched. In nucleotides, the CDR3 is TGTGCCAGCAGCTTAGGGGCGGGACAGGGGAACTATGGCTACACCTTC. It yields the protein CASSLGAGQGNYGYTF.

The V call is TRBV12-3 or TRBV12-4, the J call TRBJ2-5; tentatively, D is TRBD1 or TRBD2 (5 bases each). CDR3 length: 14 residues. V dropped 6 bases and J dropped 2 bases, with 13 bases sitting between them. CDR3 sequence: CASRFFGTQETQYF. The DNA of the CDR3 is TGTGCCAGCAGATTTTTCGGGACGCAAGAGACCCAGTACTTC.

The chain is built from TRBV5-1 and TRBJ1-1, with TRBD1 as a possible D gene (5 bases). Deletions cut 0 bases from V and 0 bases from J, with 12 bases between. Germline CDR1 is SGHRS and CDR2 is YFSETQ. The CDR3 is 16 residues long. The CDR3 DNA reads as TGCGCCAGCAGCTTGGAGACAGCCCTTATGAACACTGAAGCTTTCTTT. It is translated as CASSLETALMNTEAFF.

The CDR3 spells CASSEATSSYNEQFF. The CDR3 DNA reads as TGTGCCAGCAGTGAAGCGACGAGCTCCTACAATGAGCAGTTCTTC. The gene calls are TRBV2 and TRBJ2-1; D is uncertain. CDR3 length: 15 amino acids. V gave up 0 bases and J gave up 0 bases, with 6 bases separating them. Germline CDR1 SNHLY, CDR2 FYNNEI.

The rearrangement uses TRBV19 and TRBJ2-5; D gene uncertain. V lost 1 base to trimming and J lost 2 bases, with 8 bases between them. Germline V lookup: CDR1 LNHDA, CDR2 SQIVND (reference sequence). There are 14 residues in the CDR3. DNA of the CDR3: TGTGCCAGTAGTATAGGAGCTGCTCAAGAGACCCAGTACTTC. Its protein product is CASSIGAAQETQYF.

This clonotype was detected a few times. This sequence joins TRBV7-9 and TRBJ1-1; TRBD1 might be the D (5 bases). V lost 2 bases and J 5 bases, leaving 9 bases between the germline ends. Germline-derived CDR1 and CDR2 are SEHNR and FQNEAQ (reference sequence). CDR3 length equals 13 residues. CDR3 in amino acids: CASSLRGETEAFF. CDR3 bases: TGTGCCAGCAGCTTACGGGGGGAGACTGAAGCTTTCTTT. Using reference TRBV7-9 and TRBJ1-1 for the parts outside the CDR3, the full variable domain is DTGVSQNPRHKITKRGQNVTFRCDPISEHNRLYWYRQTLGQGPEFLTYFQNEAQLEKSRLLSDRFSAERPKGSFSTLEIQRTEQGDSAMYLCASSLRGETEAFFGQGTRLTVV.

This clonotype was recorded once. The V and J genes are TRBV5-1 and TRBJ2-5; D not resolved. The germline gives CDR1 SGHRS, CDR2 YFSETQ. The CDR3 is 15 residues long. Trimming took 3 bases from V and 5 from J, leaving 17 bases between them. Here the CDR3 DNA reads TGCGCCAGCAGCTCGCTGGGAACTTCCATGGAGACCCAGTACTTC. It specifies CASSSLGTSMETQYF.

The chain employs TRBV28 and TRBJ1-6; no clear D gene. Trimming cost V 6 bases and J 3 bases, with 6 bases left between them. Germline CDR1 and CDR2: MDHEN and SYDVKM. This CDR3 region has 13 residues. CDR3 in DNA: TGTGCCAGCAGCCGTGGCTATAATTCACCCCTCCACTTT. This codes for CASSRGYNSPLHF.

This clonotype was found a few times. The chain is built from TRBV6-5 and TRBJ1-6; 11 positions agree with TRBD1. Trimming took 3 bases from V and 8 from J; bases not matched to a gene: 6. The length of the CDR3 is 16 residues. Germline V lookup: CDR1 MNHEY, CDR2 SVGAGI. This CDR3 is CASSYWTGGPDSPLHF. CDR3 DNA sequence: TGTGCCAGCAGTTATTGGACAGGGGGCCCGGATTCACCCCTCCACTTT.

The genes are TRBV28 and TRBJ1-5, with D uncertain. This CDR3 is 14 amino acids long. The V gene lost 3 bases and the J gene lost 7 bases, with 13 bases spanning the gap. Per germline, CDR1 MDHEN and CDR2 SYDVKM. The CDR3 DNA follows: TGTGCCAGCAGTTTTCGTGGGTTCCGCCAGCCCCAGCATTTT. The encoded protein is CASSFRGFRQPQHF.

The rearrangement uses TRBV7-9 and TRBJ2-3; 9 positions match TRBD2. Losses at the gene ends were 2 bases for V and 5 bases for J; bases not matched to a gene: 5. The germline V gene encodes CDR1 SEHNR and CDR2 FQNEAQ (reference sequence). CDR3 length equals 15 residues. The CDR3 nucleotides read TGTGCCAGCAGCTTAAGTAGCGGGAGTGGAGATACGCAGTATTTT. As protein: CASSLSSGSGDTQYF. Full variable domain (missing parts from reference TRBV7-9 and TRBJ2-3): DTGVSQNPRHKITKRGQNVTFRCDPISEHNRLYWYRQTLGQGPEFLTYFQNEAQLEKSRLLSDRFSAERPKGSFSTLEIQRTEQGDSAMYLCASSLSSGSGDTQYFGPGTRLTVL.

CDR3 loop: CASSSDPDRLEKLFF. Written as DNA, the CDR3 is TGTGCCAGCAGCTCCGATCCCGACAGATTGGAAAAACTGTTTTTT. The V call is TRBV11-3, the J call TRBJ1-4; D is possibly TRBD1 (5 bases). The CDR3 consists of 15 residues. Germline lookup yields CDR1 SGHNT and CDR2 YENEEA. Between the trimmed V and J ends, which lost 4 bases and 8 bases, there was a span of 17 bases.

This clonotype was counted a few times. The chain joins TRBV6-5 to TRBJ2-1; D remains unclear. There are 18 residues in the CDR3. CDR1 is MNHEY and CDR2 is SVGAGI in the germline V gene. The V and J ends lost 2 bases and 0 bases respectively, with 17 bases between them. The CDR3 sequence: CASSYGGGDSPSYNEQFF. The CDR3 nucleotides read TGTGCCAGCAGTTACGGTGGCGGCGACTCCCCCTCCTACAATGAGCAGTTCTTC.

This clonotype was observed a handful of times. V gene TRBV25-1 combines with J gene TRBJ1-1; a weak D match, TRBD1 (6 bases). Trimming left V 1 base short and J 4 bases short, with 13 bases between. The CDR3 spans 15 residues. From germline, CDR1 is MGHDK and CDR2 SYGVNS. The CDR3 sequence is CASSEFGGPATEAFF. The CDR3 nucleotides are TGTGCCAGCAGTGAATTTGGGGGGCCGGCCACTGAAGCTTTCTTT.

This chain joins TRBV6-1 and TRBJ2-7, with 14 bases identical to TRBD2. Germline V gives CDR1 MNHNS, CDR2 SASEGT. The CDR3 spans 15 residues. The ends lost 6 bases at V and 4 bases at J; junction bases unmatched: 5. CDR3 residues: CASREGLAGAYEQYF. The CDR3 bases are TGTGCCAGCAGGGAGGGACTAGCGGGAGCATACGAGCAGTACTTC.

This clonotype was seen only a few times. This chain uses TRBV7-2 with TRBJ2-7; D call uncertain. CDR1 SGHTA and CDR2 FQGNSA come from the germline V gene. The CDR3 has 11 amino acids. V was pared by 0 bases and J by 6 bases, with 3 bases between. The CDR3 region is CASSLAGEQYF. In nucleotides, the CDR3 is TGTGCCAGCAGCTTAGCGGGCGAGCAGTACTTC.

This clonotype was found a few times. The V and J genes are TRBV27 and TRBJ1-2; a possible D gene is TRBD1 (6 bases). The V and J ends lost 0 bases and 8 bases respectively, with 13 bases between them. The CDR3 runs to 14 residues. CDR1 is MNHEY, CDR2 SMNVEV, per germline (reference sequence). CDR3 loop: CASSLSGQGYGYTF. The CDR3 nucleotides read TGTGCCAGCAGTTTATCAGGGCAGGGGTACGGCTACACCTTC.

This rearrangement joins TRBV7-2 to TRBJ2-7, with TRBD2 matching 7 bases. CDR3 length equals 13 residues. Germline assignment: CDR1 SGHTA and CDR2 FQGNSA. V lost 5 bases, J lost 8 bases, and 9 bases stayed unmatched. CDR3 nucleotides: TGTGCCAGCAGCCCAAGGTGGGAGGGCCAGCAGTACTTC. This codes for CASSPRWEGQQYF.